Listed below are T cell receptor beta chains from one sample, sequenced in a study of control samples from healthy donors and cancer patients. The data were produced by immunoSEQ multiplex PCR, yet TCRdb's version contains in-frame clones alone and is incomplete. Of about 170,000 clones listed, just over 85% are singletons. Sequencing was done on a sample of blood. The source is a woman aged 25 to 45 in good health. Each CDR3 is given with its conserved first and last residue. Fields, in order: clone size, J gene, D gene, V gene, CDR3 protein, CDR3 DNA. The D gene is left open where the match is weak. The listing skips clone size in some rows; elsewhere it reads once, few, many or a size class.

clone size: NA; J gene: TRBJ2-7; D gene: NA; V gene: TRBV20-1; CDR3 protein: CSASEIVRLQEQYF; CDR3 DNA: TGCAGTGCTAGTGAGATAGTGAGGTTGCAGGAGCAGTACTTC
clone size: NA; J gene: TRBJ2-7; D gene: NA; V gene: TRBV11-2; CDR3 protein: CASSSNAPNEQYF; CDR3 DNA: TGTGCCAGCAGCTCGAATGCCCCAAACGAGCAGTACTTC
clone size: NA; J gene: TRBJ1-2; D gene: TRBD1; V gene: TRBV27; CDR3 protein: CASSFRVGQGRYGYTF; CDR3 DNA: TGTGCCAGCAGTTTTAGGGTCGGACAGGGGCGCTATGGCTACACCTTC
clone size: NA; J gene: TRBJ2-1; D gene: NA; V gene: TRBV5-4; CDR3 protein: CASSTATRGEQFF; CDR3 DNA: TGTGCCAGCAGCACAGCGACTAGAGGTGAGCAGTTCTTC
clone size: once; J gene: TRBJ1-2; D gene: TRBD1; V gene: TRBV27; CDR3 protein: CASSSLATGSLGYTF; CDR3 DNA: TGTGCCAGCAGTTCTCTCGCGACAGGGTCCCTTGGCTACACCTTC
clone size: NA; J gene: TRBJ1-6; D gene: NA; V gene: TRBV27; CDR3 protein: CASSLTGPNSPLHF; CDR3 DNA: TGTGCCAGCAGTTTAACAGGTCCTAATTCACCCCTCCACTTT
clone size: NA; J gene: TRBJ1-5; D gene: NA; V gene: TRBV10-3; CDR3 protein: CAISDPQGVGNQPQHF; CDR3 DNA: TGTGCCATCAGTGATCCACAGGGTGTTGGCAATCAGCCCCAGCATTTT
clone size: NA; J gene: TRBJ2-7; D gene: TRBD2; V gene: TRBV9; CDR3 protein: CASSGLAGYEQYF; CDR3 DNA: TGTGCCAGCAGCGGTCTAGCGGGGTACGAGCAGTACTTC
clone size: NA; J gene: TRBJ1-2; D gene: TRBD1; V gene: TRBV25-1; CDR3 protein: CASSEYGQGYGYTF; CDR3 DNA: TGTGCCAGCAGTGAATATGGACAGGGCTATGGCTACACCTTC
clone size: NA; J gene: TRBJ2-5; D gene: NA; V gene: TRBV5-1; CDR3 protein: CASSWRGFQETQYF; CDR3 DNA: TGCGCCAGCAGCTGGAGGGGTTTCCAAGAGACCCAGTACTTC
clone size: NA; J gene: TRBJ1-6; D gene: NA; V gene: TRBV7-2; CDR3 protein: CASTPRGAGYNSPLHF; CDR3 DNA: TGTGCCAGCACCCCGCGGGGGGCAGGTTATAATTCACCCCTCCACTTT
clone size: NA; J gene: TRBJ1-4; D gene: NA; V gene: TRBV30; CDR3 protein: CAWSRPGRIVGLEKLFF; CDR3 DNA: TGTGCCTGGAGCCGCCCGGGACGAATAGTCGGATTAGAAAAACTGTTTTTT
clone size: NA; J gene: TRBJ1-2; D gene: NA; V gene: TRBV4-1; CDR3 protein: CASSLMGYGYTF; CDR3 DNA: TGCGCTAGCAGCCTCATGGGCTATGGCTACACCTTC
clone size: NA; J gene: TRBJ1-1; D gene: NA; V gene: TRBV7-9; CDR3 protein: CASSLVTMNTEAFF; CDR3 DNA: TGTGCCAGCAGCTTAGTTACTATGAACACTGAAGCTTTCTTT
clone size: NA; J gene: TRBJ1-1; D gene: TRBD1; V gene: TRBV9; CDR3 protein: CASSPTGGFSTEAFF; CDR3 DNA: TGTGCCAGCAGCCCGACAGGGGGCTTCTCTACTGAAGCTTTCTTT
clone size: NA; J gene: TRBJ1-1; D gene: TRBD1; V gene: TRBV19; CDR3 protein: CASSIGRQGPEAFF; CDR3 DNA: TGTGCCAGTAGTATAGGCCGACAGGGCCCTGAAGCTTTCTTT
clone size: NA; J gene: TRBJ2-1; D gene: NA; V gene: TRBV9; CDR3 protein: CASSGGNEQFF; CDR3 DNA: TGTGCCAGCAGCGGCGGCAATGAGCAGTTCTTC
clone size: NA; J gene: TRBJ2-3; D gene: TRBD2; V gene: TRBV19; CDR3 protein: CASSPGLAGTDTQYF; CDR3 DNA: TGTGCCAGTAGTCCCGGACTAGCGGGAACAGATACGCAGTATTTT
clone size: NA; J gene: TRBJ2-6; D gene: NA; V gene: TRBV5-1; CDR3 protein: CASSLIADVSGANVLTF; CDR3 DNA: TGCGCCAGCAGCTTGATTGCTGACGTCTCTGGGGCCAACGTCCTGACTTTC
clone size: NA; J gene: TRBJ2-1; D gene: NA; V gene: TRBV10-3; CDR3 protein: CAISQLRNEQFF; CDR3 DNA: TGTGCCATCAGCCAACTCCGGAATGAGCAGTTCTTC
clone size: NA; J gene: TRBJ2-3; D gene: NA; V gene: TRBV5-1; CDR3 protein: CATGSVSTDTQYF; CDR3 DNA: TGCGCCACCGGATCGGTTAGCACAGATACGCAGTATTTT
clone size: NA; J gene: TRBJ2-1; D gene: NA; V gene: TRBV6-5; CDR3 protein: CASSYSVSSYNEQFF; CDR3 DNA: TGTGCCAGCAGTTACTCGGTCAGCTCCTACAATGAGCAGTTCTTC
clone size: NA; J gene: TRBJ2-1; D gene: TRBD1; V gene: TRBV19; CDR3 protein: CASSIDRAEQFF; CDR3 DNA: TGTGCCAGTAGTATCGACAGGGCCGAGCAGTTCTTC
clone size: NA; J gene: TRBJ2-7; D gene: NA; V gene: TRBV27; CDR3 protein: CASSLTGVGYEQYF; CDR3 DNA: TGTGCCAGCAGTTTAACCGGCGTGGGATACGAGCAGTACTTC
clone size: NA; J gene: TRBJ2-1; D gene: NA; V gene: TRBV6-5; CDR3 protein: CASSRWGLQFF; CDR3 DNA: TGTGCCAGCAGCCGGTGGGGCCTTCAGTTCTTC
clone size: once; J gene: TRBJ2-2; D gene: NA; V gene: TRBV24-1; CDR3 protein: CATGRDTGELFF; CDR3 DNA: TGTGCCACCGGAAGGGATACCGGGGAGCTGTTTTTT
clone size: NA; J gene: TRBJ2-7; D gene: NA; V gene: TRBV5-1; CDR3 protein: CASSPRNSYEQYF; CDR3 DNA: TGCGCCAGCAGCCCCCGGAACTCCTACGAGCAGTACTTC
clone size: NA; J gene: TRBJ1-4; D gene: TRBD1; V gene: TRBV15; CDR3 protein: CATSGQGGVNEKLFF; CDR3 DNA: TGCGCCACCAGCGGACAGGGGGGGGTTAATGAAAAACTGTTTTTT
clone size: once; J gene: TRBJ1-5; D gene: NA; V gene: TRBV3-1/TRBV3-2; CDR3 protein: CASSQDMGNQPQHF; CDR3 DNA: TGTGCCAGCAGCCAAGACATGGGTAATCAGCCCCAGCATTTT
clone size: NA; J gene: TRBJ2-1; D gene: NA; V gene: TRBV24-1; CDR3 protein: CATSDHTIVGEQFF; CDR3 DNA: TGTGCCACCAGTGATCATACAATCGTAGGTGAGCAGTTCTTC
clone size: NA; J gene: TRBJ2-7; D gene: TRBD2; V gene: TRBV19; CDR3 protein: CASSIVVTSGRSVLSEQYF; CDR3 DNA: TGTGCCAGTAGTATCGTCGTGACTAGCGGGAGGTCTGTTCTATCCGAGCAGTACTTC